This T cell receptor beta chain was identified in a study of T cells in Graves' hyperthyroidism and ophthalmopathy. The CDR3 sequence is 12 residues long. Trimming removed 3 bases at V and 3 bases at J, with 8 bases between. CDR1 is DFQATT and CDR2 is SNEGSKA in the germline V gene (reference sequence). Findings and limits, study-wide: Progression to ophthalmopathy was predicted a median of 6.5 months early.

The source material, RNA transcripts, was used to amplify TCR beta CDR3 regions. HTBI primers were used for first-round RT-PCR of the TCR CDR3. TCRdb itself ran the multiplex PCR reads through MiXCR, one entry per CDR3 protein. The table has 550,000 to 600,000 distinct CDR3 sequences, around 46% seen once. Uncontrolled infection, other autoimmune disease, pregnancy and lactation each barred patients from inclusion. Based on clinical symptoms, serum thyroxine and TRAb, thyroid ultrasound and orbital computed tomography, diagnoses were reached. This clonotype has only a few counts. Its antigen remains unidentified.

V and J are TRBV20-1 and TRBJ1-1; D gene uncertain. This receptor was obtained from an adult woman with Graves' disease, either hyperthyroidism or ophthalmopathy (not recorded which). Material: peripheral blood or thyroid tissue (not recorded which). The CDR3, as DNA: TGCAGTGCTAGTAGGGAGCACACTGAAGCTTTCTTT. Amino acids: CSASREHTEAFF.